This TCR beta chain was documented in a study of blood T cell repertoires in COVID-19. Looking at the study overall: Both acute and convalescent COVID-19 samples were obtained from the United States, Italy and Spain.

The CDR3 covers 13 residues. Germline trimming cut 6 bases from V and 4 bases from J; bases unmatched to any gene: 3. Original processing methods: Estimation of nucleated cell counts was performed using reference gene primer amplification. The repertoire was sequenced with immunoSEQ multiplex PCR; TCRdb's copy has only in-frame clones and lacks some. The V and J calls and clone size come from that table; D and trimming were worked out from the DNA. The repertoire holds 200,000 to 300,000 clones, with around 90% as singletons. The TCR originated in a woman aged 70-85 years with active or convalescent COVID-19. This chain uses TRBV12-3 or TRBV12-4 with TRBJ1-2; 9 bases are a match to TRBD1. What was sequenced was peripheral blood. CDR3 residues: CASSHRGLYGYTF. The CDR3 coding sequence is TGTGCCAGCAGCCACAGGGGGCTCTATGGCTACACCTTC.